Shown below are 2 T cell receptor beta chains from a single sample sequenced in a study of cytomegalovirus exposure and HLA in healthy donors. Researchers ran the PCR with 60 Vbeta and 13 Jbeta primers. TCRdb's table, derived via immunoSEQ multiplex PCR, lists solely in-frame clones and lacks some. The sample has approximately 190,000 clones, 70% seen once. Sequenced material: PBMCs. The source is a man aged 40-55 years in good health and CMV-seropositive.

The chain is built from TRBV7-7 and TRBJ2-5; D is unresolved. Trimming took off 4 bases at V and 5 bases at J, with 11 bases between the two ends. This CDR3 region has 13 residues. Germline CDR1 and CDR2: SSHAT and FNYEAQ (reference sequence). The CDR3: CASSWSSGETQYF. DNA of the CDR3: TGTGCCAGCAGCTGGAGCTCGGGTGAGACCCAGTACTTC.

This clone was observed a few times. The gene calls are TRBV7-8 and TRBJ2-4; 8 bases are a match to TRBD2. Germline loops: CDR1 SGHVS, CDR2 FQNEAQ. The CDR3 has 16 amino acids. J was trimmed by 2 bases and V by 5 bases; bases with no gene match: 8. The CDR3 coding sequence is TGTGCCAGCAGCGCCAGCGGGGGCGTGACCAAAAACATTCAGTACTTC. Its protein product is CASSASGGVTKNIQYF.